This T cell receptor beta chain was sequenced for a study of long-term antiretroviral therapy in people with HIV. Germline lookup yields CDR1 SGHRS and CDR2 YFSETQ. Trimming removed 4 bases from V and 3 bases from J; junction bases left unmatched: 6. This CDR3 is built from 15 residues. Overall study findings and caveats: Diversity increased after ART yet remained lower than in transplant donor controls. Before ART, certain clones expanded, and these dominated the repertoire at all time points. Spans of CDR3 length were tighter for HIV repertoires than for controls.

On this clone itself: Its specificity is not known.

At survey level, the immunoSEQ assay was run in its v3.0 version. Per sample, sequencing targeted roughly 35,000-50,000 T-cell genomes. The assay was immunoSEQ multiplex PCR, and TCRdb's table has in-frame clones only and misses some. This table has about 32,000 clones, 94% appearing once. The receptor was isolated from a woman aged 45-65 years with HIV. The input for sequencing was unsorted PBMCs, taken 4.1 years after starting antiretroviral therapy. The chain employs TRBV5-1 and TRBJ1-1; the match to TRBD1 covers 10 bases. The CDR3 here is CASSPRQGAHTEAFF. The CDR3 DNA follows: TGCGCCAGCAGCCCAAGACAGGGGGCACACACTGAAGCTTTCTTT.